This TCR beta chain was sequenced in a study of OX40 agonist ivuxolimab in advanced cancers. The wider study: Ivuxolimab, an agonistic anti-OX40 (CD134) antibody, was given to patients. The eligibility criteria allowed prior anti-PD-1, anti-PD-L1 or anti-CTLA-4 therapy, and under 50% had some.

The CDR3 loop spans 16 amino acids. Trimming left V 4 bases short and J 0 bases short, with 13 bases between. The germline CDR1 and CDR2 sequences are MNHNY and SVGAGI (reference sequence). Produced via immunoSEQ multiplex PCR; TCRdb's table is partial and in-frame only. This sample yields tens of thousands of clones, of which about 85% are seen a single time; roughly 1.3% belongs to the top ten. The clonotype originates from an adult with an advanced solid tumor such as melanoma, head and neck, liver or kidney cancer. Specimen: CD4+ or CD8+ T cells sorted from blood, collected in a trial of the OX40 agonist ivuxolimab. This rearrangement joins TRBV6-6 to TRBJ1-3; D perhaps matches TRBD1 (5 bases). The CDR3 DNA reads as TGTGCCAGCAGTTCTCACGGACAAAGCTCTGGAAACACCATATATTTT. The encoded protein is CASSSHGQSSGNTIYF.